This T cell receptor beta chain was sequenced for a study of control samples from healthy donors and cancer patients. The CDR3 is 13 residues long. The germline V and J ends were trimmed by 0 bases and 8 bases, with 8 bases remaining between them. Germline V lookup: CDR1 MNHNS, CDR2 SASEGT. TCRdb's copy holds only in-frame clones and misses some; the assay was immunoSEQ multiplex PCR. Of some 77,000 clones listed, 85% to 90% are singletons. V and J are TRBV6-1 and TRBJ2-1, with D uncertain. This TCR came from a woman aged 55-69 years in good health. Specimen: blood. The CDR3 is CASSEAPADEQFF. CDR3 nucleotide sequence: TGTGCCAGCAGTGAAGCACCAGCCGATGAGCAGTTCTTC.